This T cell receptor beta chain originates from a study of T cell repertoires in cytomegalovirus infection. Study-wide findings and caveats: Cumulative frequency of public TCR beta families picked out carriers of CMV plus the relevant HLA.

In TCRdb, the reads were re-called with MiXCR into one record per CDR3 protein. The sample has roughly 500,000 distinct CDR3 sequences; approximately 10% are singletons. Concerning this clonotype itself: The antigen remains unidentified.

This receptor was taken from a human donor in good health (CMV status not recorded). Some clones in this sample may be carry-over from other donors' samples. Material for sequencing was PBMCs.

The CDR3 nucleotides are TGCAGTGCTAGAGGAGCACTCTCCTACAATGAGCAGTTCTTC. Amino acids: CSARGALSYNEQFF. The V call is TRBV20-1, the J call TRBJ2-1, with D unresolved. This CDR3 contains 14 residues. CDR1 and CDR2 from the germline V gene are DFQATT and SNEGSKA (reference sequence). V lost 1 base and J 0 bases, leaving 7 bases between the germline ends.